This T cell receptor beta chain comes out of a study of sequential checkpoint blockade in melanoma. Libraries were prepared by immunoSEQ multiplex PCR; TCRdb keeps only in-frame clonotypes and omits some of them. There are under 15,000 clones in the sample; around 77% occur only once, and about 50% lies in the top ten. Treatment described: randomized to nivolumab then ipilimumab (arm A) or the reverse (arm B). From thawed PBMCs, live CD3+CD8+ cells negative for CD19 and CD56 were sorted. Unmatched junction bases numbered 8, after V lost 0 bases and J lost 5 bases. Germline CDR1 SGDLS, CDR2 YYNGEE. There are 17 residues in the CDR3.

The genes are TRBV9 and TRBJ2-1, with 10 nucleotides matching TRBD1. The source is a human patient with melanoma. Some clones in this sample may be carry-over from other donors' samples. This material consisted of CD8+ T cells sorted from blood (inferred from file names), taken from a patient given nivolumab and ipilimumab in sequence. The CDR3 sequence: CASSVARGQGRDNEQFF. The CDR3 DNA is TGTGCCAGCAGCGTAGCTCGGGGACAGGGGAGGGACAATGAGCAGTTCTTC.